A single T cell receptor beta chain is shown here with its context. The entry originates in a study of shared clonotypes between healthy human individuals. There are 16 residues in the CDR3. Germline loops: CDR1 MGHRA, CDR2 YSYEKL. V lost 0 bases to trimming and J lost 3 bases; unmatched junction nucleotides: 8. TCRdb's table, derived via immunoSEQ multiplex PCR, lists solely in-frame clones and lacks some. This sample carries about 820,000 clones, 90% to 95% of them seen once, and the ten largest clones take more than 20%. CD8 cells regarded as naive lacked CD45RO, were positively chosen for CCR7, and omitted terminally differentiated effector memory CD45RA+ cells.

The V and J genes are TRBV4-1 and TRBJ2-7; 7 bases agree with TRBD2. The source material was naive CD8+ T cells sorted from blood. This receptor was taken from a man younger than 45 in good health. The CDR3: CASSQDRGEGHYEQYF. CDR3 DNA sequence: TGCGCCAGCAGCCAAGATCGGGGGGAGGGTCACTACGAGCAGTACTTC.